This is a list of T cell receptor beta chains from one sample in a study of T-cell reconstitution after alpha-beta-depleted transplantation in children. TCRdb redid the calling of the PCR reads with MiXCR, one entry per CDR3 protein. The sample includes roughly 300,000 distinct CDR3 sequences, about 10% of them seen just once. This specimen consisted of PBMCs from the stem cell graft donor, obtained from the stem cell graft. These receptors were obtained from a human donor who donated a stem cell graft to a child with SCID. The CDR3 runs from the conserved cysteine through the conserved F or W. Each record gives: clone size, J gene, V gene, D gene, CDR3 protein, CDR3 DNA. D genes are given only for firm matches. The size field is filled for only some rows; it gives once, few, many or a size class.

clone_size: few; j_call: TRBJ2-5; v_call: TRBV10-2; d_call: .; cdr3_aa: CASSESRSGLRDGTQYF; cdr3_nt: TGCGCCAGCAGTGAGTCGAGGAGCGGGCTACGGGACGGGACCCAGTACTTC
clone_size: few; j_call: TRBJ1-5; v_call: TRBV12-5; d_call: .; cdr3_aa: CASGFGVNQPQHF; cdr3_nt: TGTGCTAGTGGTTTTGGGGTCAATCAGCCCCAGCATTTT
clone_size: many; j_call: TRBJ2-7; v_call: TRBV12-3/TRBV12-4; d_call: .; cdr3_aa: CASSSGVYEQYF; cdr3_nt: TGTGCCAGCAGCTCAGGCGTCTACGAGCAGTACTTC
clone_size: few; j_call: TRBJ2-5; v_call: TRBV20-1; d_call: TRBD1; cdr3_aa: CSASQPHRGLLETQYF; cdr3_nt: TGCAGTGCTAGCCAACCCCACAGGGGGCTCTTGGAGACCCAGTACTTC
clone_size: .; j_call: TRBJ2-1; v_call: TRBV24-1; d_call: .; cdr3_aa: CATRSDNEQFF; cdr3_nt: TGTGCCACCCGCTCGGACAATGAGCAGTTCTTC
clone_size: few; j_call: TRBJ2-5; v_call: TRBV6-5; d_call: TRBD1; cdr3_aa: CASSSDGQDLRTQYF; cdr3_nt: TGTGCCAGCAGTTCAGACGGACAGGATTTGAGGACCCAGTACTTC
clone_size: few; j_call: TRBJ2-2; v_call: TRBV9; d_call: .; cdr3_aa: CASSVMVDTGELFF; cdr3_nt: TGTGCCAGCAGCGTAATGGTGGACACCGGGGAGCTGTTTTTT
clone_size: .; j_call: TRBJ1-5; v_call: TRBV5-1; d_call: .; cdr3_aa: CASRVDQGNQPQHF; cdr3_nt: TGCGCCAGCAGAGTAGATCAGGGCAATCAGCCCCAGCATTTT
clone_size: few; j_call: TRBJ1-1; v_call: TRBV19; d_call: TRBD1; cdr3_aa: CATTAGTGNTEAFF; cdr3_nt: TGTGCCACTACCGCCGGGACAGGGAACACTGAAGCTTTCTTT
clone_size: .; j_call: TRBJ2-2; v_call: TRBV20-1; d_call: .; cdr3_aa: CSATVPLGGELFF; cdr3_nt: TGCAGTGCCACAGTTCCACTGGGCGGGGAGCTGTTTTTT